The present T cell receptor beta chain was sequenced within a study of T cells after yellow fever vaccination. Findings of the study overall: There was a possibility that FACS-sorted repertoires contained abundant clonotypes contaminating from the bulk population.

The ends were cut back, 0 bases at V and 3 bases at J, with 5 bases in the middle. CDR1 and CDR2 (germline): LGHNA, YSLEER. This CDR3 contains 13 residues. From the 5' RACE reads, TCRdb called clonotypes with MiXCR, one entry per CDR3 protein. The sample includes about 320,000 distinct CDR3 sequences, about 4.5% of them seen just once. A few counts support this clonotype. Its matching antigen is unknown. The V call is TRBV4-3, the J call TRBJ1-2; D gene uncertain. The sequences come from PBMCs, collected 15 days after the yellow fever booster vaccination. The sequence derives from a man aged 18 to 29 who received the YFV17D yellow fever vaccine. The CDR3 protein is CASSQEGYYGYTF. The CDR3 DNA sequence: TGCGCCAGCAGCCAAGAGGGGTACTATGGCTACACCTTC.